This TCR beta chain was recorded in a study of naive and memory T cell subsets. The study, taken as a whole, reports: The RNA method is potentially sensitive to activation and differentiation changes.

In the case of this clonotype: No antigen is known for it.

TCR cDNA received a 3' ligated oligonucleotide that carried a UMI. Whole blood, 2 to 2.5 ml, came from adult healthy volunteers. Reverse transcription used DNase-treated unsorted total RNA, aiming for roughly 1 to 1,100 ng. Germline V gene sequence: CDR1 SGDLS, CDR2 YYNGEE. V lost 0 bases, J lost 1 base, and 7 bases lay in between. The CDR3 consists of 14 residues. Amplification of ligated cDNA took four PCR rounds with SP2 and nested alpha and beta constant primers. Alpha and beta constant region primers primed reverse transcription for blood and skin samples. Via MiXCR, TCRdb re-called the 5' RACE reads, giving one row per CDR3 protein. The table shows over 45,000 distinct CDR3 sequences, with approximately 4.5% occurring only once.

The source is a female donor in good health. The V gene is TRBV9, the J gene TRBJ1-1, with unresolved D. The CDR3 coding sequence is TGTGCCAGCAGCGTAGAGATGGAGAACACTGAAGCTTTCTTT. Translated, it gives CASSVEMENTEAFF.